The 27 T cell receptor beta chains listed next were all sequenced from one sample in a study of T cell changes during pregnancy in multiple sclerosis (dated by TCRdb to between 2019 and 2020). Library preparation used the immunoSEQ multiplex PCR assay. TCRdb's version of the immuneACCESS table is confined to in-frame rearrangements and falls short of the full clone set. An unresolved V gene accounts for under half of the shortfall where checked; the remainder is of unknown origin. The sample table shows about 68,000 clones, and about 90% are seen once. The ten top clones hold over 0.65% of the sample. The sequences come from peripheral blood, collected in the second trimester of pregnancy. These receptors were taken from a female donor with multiple sclerosis, enrolled in a pregnancy study.

This sequence joins TRBV10-2 and TRBJ2-5; 8 bases agree with TRBD2. Germline V lookup: CDR1 WSHSY, CDR2 SAAADI. The CDR3 has 14 residues. Trimming at V came to 7 bases and at J to 2 bases, leaving 6 bases not matched to a gene. CDR3 region: CASTSSGGQETQYF. CDR3 coding DNA: TGCGCCAGCACCAGCAGCGGGGGTCAAGAGACCCAGTACTTC.

This clone has just one count. The V gene is TRBV6-5, the J gene TRBJ1-3; tentatively, D is TRBD1 (5 bases). This CDR3 has 14 residues. Germline lookup yields CDR1 MNHEY and CDR2 SVGAGI. Trimming left V 9 bases short and J 1 base short, with 13 bases between. The CDR3 region has the DNA TGTGCCAGTAGAAAGCCAGGGTCTGGAAACACCATATATTTT. As protein: CASRKPGSGNTIYF.

Regarding this clone: It may be a read error: a sequence one base away is much more abundant. The chain has TRBV6-1 and TRBJ2-3; 12 bases match TRBD2. The junction had 1 base not matched to a gene; V was cut back by 2 bases and J by 4 bases. The CDR3 runs to 15 residues. Germline V lookup: CDR1 MNHNS, CDR2 SASEGT. CDR3 in DNA: TGTGCCAGCAGTGAACTAGCGGGGGGGCCAGATACGCAGTATTTT. The encoded protein is CASSELAGGPDTQYF.

The gene calls are TRBV6-1 and TRBJ1-3; 8 bases fit TRBD1. Germline-derived CDR1 and CDR2 are MNHNS and SASEGT. CDR3 size: 14 residues. Trimming cost V 6 bases and J 4 bases; bases outside gene matches: 5. The CDR3 reads CASRGRGRGNTIYF. The CDR3 DNA follows: TGTGCCAGCAGGGGCAGGGGGCGGGGAAACACCATATATTTT.

The chain is built from TRBV15 and TRBJ1-4; TRBD1 agrees at 7 bases. There are 16 residues in the CDR3. V dropped 5 bases and J dropped 4; count of bases not matched to a gene: 10. The V gene's germline CDR1 is LNHNV and CDR2 YYDKDF (reference sequence). The CDR3 nucleotides are TGTGCCACCAGCCCAGGGGACAGAGATCTTAATGAAAAACTGTTTTTT. Its protein is CATSPGDRDLNEKLFF.

This clone is a singleton in its sample. This rearrangement joins TRBV6-6 to TRBJ2-5; D is possibly TRBD2 (5 bases). The germline V gene has CDR1 MNHNY and CDR2 SVGAGI (reference sequence). The length of the CDR3 is 14 residues. V lost 4 bases and J 0 bases, leaving 9 bases between the germline ends. CDR3 coding DNA: TGTGCCAGCAGTTCGAACGGGGACCAAGAGACCCAGTACTTC. It codes for CASSSNGDQETQYF.

This rearrangement joins TRBV10-3 to TRBJ1-2; no reliable D call. The ends were cut back, 0 bases at V and 2 bases at J, with 10 bases in the middle. Germline assignment: CDR1 ENHRY and CDR2 SYGVKD. The CDR3 sequence is 15 residues long. The CDR3 nucleotides read TGTGCCATCAGTGAGTCGCAGGTATTAAACTATGGCTACACCTTC. This sequence encodes CAISESQVLNYGYTF.

This clone is a singleton in its sample. The chain carries TRBV7-2 and TRBJ2-6, with 7 bases aligning to TRBD1. Looked up from germline, CDR1 is SGHTA and CDR2 is FQGNSA. V dropped 7 bases and J dropped 0; count of bases not matched to a gene: 9. The CDR3 contains 17 residues. The CDR3 DNA sequence: TGTGCCAGCACCCTGACAGGGACGAACTCTGGGGCCAACGTCCTGACTTTC. Protein product: CASTLTGTNSGANVLTF.

This clone showed up just a few times. Likely a read error: the CDR3 ends without its conserved phenylalanine or tryptophan. The limits of the CDR3 on the DNA are not certain, so only TCRdb's listed CDR3 is given. The chain couples TRBV5-1 to TRBJ1-4; TRBD1, the table's D call, was not compared with the DNA. Germline CDR1 SGHRS, CDR2 YFSETQ. The CDR3 is 11 amino acids in total, end residues counted. The CDR3 loop reads CASSLTFRVRL.

The genes are TRBV9 and TRBJ2-1, with 7 bases that match TRBD2. Germline CDR1 is SGDLS and CDR2 is YYNGEE. CDR3 size: 13 residues. V lost 4 bases to trimming and J lost 9 bases; unmatched junction nucleotides: 7. The CDR3 reads CASSPGSGGEQFF. The CDR3 DNA reads TGTGCCAGCAGCCCTGGTTCGGGGGGTGAGCAGTTCTTC.

This chain joins TRBV6-5 and TRBJ2-1; D not certain. Trimming shortened V by 5 bases and J by 10 bases, and 9 bases separated the two germline ends. The CDR3 runs 11 residues. The germline gives CDR1 MNHEY, CDR2 SVGAGI. The CDR3 reads CASSDRYEQFF. In nucleotides, the CDR3 is TGTGCCAGCAGTGATCGGTACGAGCAGTTCTTC.

The chain combines TRBV13 with TRBJ2-7; D might be TRBD2 (5 bases). CDR1 and CDR2 (germline): PRHDT, FYEKMQ (reference sequence). Trimming cost V 1 base and J 2 bases, with 18 bases left between them. There are 17 residues in the CDR3. CDR3 amino acids: CASSLAPPDLGTYEQYF. Here the CDR3 DNA reads TGTGCCAGCAGCTTAGCTCCCCCGGACTTAGGGACCTACGAGCAGTACTTC.

This clone was seen only once. The chain combines TRBV11-3 with TRBJ2-2, with TRBD1 as a possible D gene (5 bases). This CDR3 contains 16 residues. Trimming pared 3 bases from V and 6 bases from J, leaving 17 bases between. From germline, CDR1 is SGHNT and CDR2 YENEEA. The CDR3 protein is CASSLLSDTRAGELFF. CDR3 DNA sequence: TGTGCCAGCAGCTTGTTATCGGACACGCGAGCCGGGGAGCTGTTTTTT.

The rearrangement uses TRBV9 and TRBJ2-5; no definite D call. CDR1 and CDR2 (germline): SGDLS, YYNGEE. The CDR3 is 15 amino acids. Between the trimmed V and J ends, which lost 4 bases and 0 bases, there was a span of 13 bases. CDR3 in amino acids: CASSPDTLYQETQYF. The DNA of the CDR3 is TGTGCCAGCAGCCCAGACACACTGTACCAAGAGACCCAGTACTTC.

This chain uses TRBV7-3 with TRBJ1-2; TRBD1 is a possible D gene (6 bases). The CDR3 runs 13 residues. V lost 6 bases and J lost 7, with 15 bases in between. Germline lookup yields CDR1 SGHTA and CDR2 FQGTGA. DNA for the CDR3: TGTGCCAGCAGACCACAGGGTTTCGCTGGCTACACCTTC. This codes for CASRPQGFAGYTF.

This sequence joins TRBV5-4 and TRBJ1-4; 7 nucleotides match TRBD1. CDR3 length: 13 amino acids. Germline CDR1 reads SGHNT; CDR2 reads YYREEE (reference sequence). The V gene end was trimmed by 7 bases and the J gene end by 5 bases; junction bases not matched to a gene: 5. CDR3 bases: TGTGCCAGCCGACAGGGCTCGAATGAAAAACTGTTTTTT. Encoded protein: CASRQGSNEKLFF.

The chain has TRBV18 and TRBJ1-2; 7 bases align to TRBD1. The CDR3 is made up of 16 amino acids. V gave up 0 bases and J gave up 6 bases; unmatched junction bases: 10. Germline-derived CDR1 and CDR2 are KGHSH and LQKENI. CDR3 in amino acids: CASSPPSRGRVDGYTF. Here the CDR3 DNA reads TGTGCCAGCTCACCACCGTCGAGGGGGCGAGTGGATGGCTACACCTTC.

The rearrangement links TRBV19 to TRBJ2-1; 10 bases are a match to TRBD2. With V trimmed by 3 bases and J by 7 bases, 6 bases remained unmatched. Per the germline V gene, CDR1 is LNHDA and CDR2 is SQIVND (reference sequence). This CDR3 is 15 amino acids long. This CDR3 is CASSISGGGRNEQFF. In DNA, the CDR3 is TGTGCCAGTAGTATCAGCGGGGGGGGTAGGAATGAGCAGTTCTTC. The variable domain in full, completed from reference TRBV19 and TRBJ2-1, reads DGGITQSPKYLFRKEGQNVTLSCEQNLNHDAMYWYRQDPGQGLRLIYYSQIVNDFQKGDIAEGYSVSREKKESFPLTVTSAQKNPTAFYLCASSISGGGRNEQFFGPGTRLTVL.

The chain joins TRBV7-3 to TRBJ1-1, with D possibly TRBD1 on 6 matching bases. Trimming stripped 0 bases from V and 9 bases from J, with 26 bases between. Germline CDR1 reads SGHTA; CDR2 reads FQGTGA. The CDR3 covers 18 residues. CDR3 sequence (DNA): TGTGCCAGCAGCTTAACTGTGGCGACTGGGGGCATCGAATCCCAAGCTTTCTTT. Its protein product is CASSLTVATGGIESQAFF.

This clone was observed a handful of times. The chain is built from TRBV7-9 and TRBJ1-6; D perhaps matches TRBD1 (5 bases). This CDR3 comprises 17 residues. Germline assignment: CDR1 SEHNR and CDR2 FQNEAQ (reference sequence). Trimming pared 2 bases from V and 7 bases from J, leaving 18 bases between. The chain's CDR3 is CASSLPLLGGLNSPLHF. For the CDR3, the DNA is TGTGCCAGCAGCTTACCCCTCTTGGGGGGTTTGAATTCACCCCTCCACTTT.

The rearrangement joins TRBV6-6 to TRBJ2-1; possible D gene TRBD2, 6 bases. This CDR3 is built from 16 residues. With 2 bases removed from V and 8 bases from J, the gap between germline ends came to 19 bases. Germline lookup yields CDR1 MNHNY and CDR2 SVGAGI (reference sequence). As DNA, the CDR3 is TGTGCCAGCAGTTACAGTGGCGGGACCCTTATCCATGAGCAGTTCTTC. Its translation is CASSYSGGTLIHEQFF.

CDR3 sequence (DNA): TGTGCCAGCACCCCCAGCGGCACAGATACGCAGTATTTT. Protein sequence: CASTPSGTDTQYF. The rearrangement uses TRBV6-5 and TRBJ2-3, with D uncertain. Between the trimmed V and J ends, which lost 7 bases and 1 base, there was a span of 9 bases. The CDR3 is 13 residues long. Germline V CDR1 and CDR2: MNHEY, SVGAGI.

The chain carries TRBV5-1 and TRBJ2-3; 11 bases match TRBD2. The CDR3 covers 17 residues. Looked up from germline, CDR1 is SGHRS and CDR2 is YFSETQ. The J segment lost 9 bases and the V segment lost 0 bases, leaving 12 bases of the junction unmatched. CDR3 in DNA: TGCGCCAGCAGCTTGGCCTCCGTAGCGGGGGGGCCGTTGACGCAGTATTTT. Translation gives CASSLASVAGGPLTQYF.

This clone is a singleton in its sample. The chain couples TRBV2 to TRBJ2-3, with a tentative D call TRBD2 (6 bases). The CDR3 totals 15 residues. Trimming stripped 10 bases from V and 2 bases from J, with 19 bases between. Germline CDR1 reads SNHLY; CDR2 reads FYNNEI. Here the CDR3 reads CATLKGGDPTDTQYF. Here the CDR3 DNA reads TGTGCCACCCTGAAGGGAGGAGACCCCACAGATACGCAGTATTTT.

The chain combines TRBV5-1 with TRBJ1-4; the match to TRBD1 covers 12 bases. This CDR3 has 15 residues. Germline CDR1 is SGHRS and CDR2 is YFSETQ. The junction had 2 bases not matched to a gene; V was cut back by 0 bases and J by 8 bases. The CDR3 region has the DNA TGCGCCAGCAGCTTGGAAGGGACAGGGGGCGAAAAACTGTTTTTT. Residues: CASSLEGTGGEKLFF.

The gene calls are TRBV30 and TRBJ1-2, with D hard to call. The CDR3 length is 13 residues. Germline CDR1 and CDR2: GTSNPN and SVGIG (reference sequence). Trimming took 0 bases from V and 9 from J, leaving 14 bases between them. The CDR3 here is CAWSVPLSGSYTF. The CDR3 region has the DNA TGTGCCTGGAGTGTACCCTTGTCGGGGAGCTACACCTTC.

This sequence joins TRBV18 and TRBJ1-4; perhaps TRBD1 as D (6 bases). The CDR3 sequence is 16 residues long. In germline, CDR1 is KGHSH, CDR2 LQKENI. V was pared by 5 bases and J by 0 bases, with 13 bases between. CDR3 sequence reads: CASSTQGLATNEKLFF. CDR3 bases: TGTGCCAGCTCAACCCAGGGGTTAGCAACTAATGAAAAACTGTTTTTT.